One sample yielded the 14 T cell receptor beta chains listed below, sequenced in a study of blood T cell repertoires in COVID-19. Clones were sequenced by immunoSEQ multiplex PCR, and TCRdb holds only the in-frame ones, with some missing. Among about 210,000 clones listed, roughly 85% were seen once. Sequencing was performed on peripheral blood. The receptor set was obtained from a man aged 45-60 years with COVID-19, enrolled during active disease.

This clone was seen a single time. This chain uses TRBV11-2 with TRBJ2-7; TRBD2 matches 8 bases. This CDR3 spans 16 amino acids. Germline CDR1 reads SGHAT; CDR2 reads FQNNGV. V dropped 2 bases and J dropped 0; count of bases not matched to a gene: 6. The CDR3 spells CASSLPGGVRSYEQYF. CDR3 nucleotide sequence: TGTGCCAGCAGCTTACCCGGGGGGGTCCGCTCCTACGAGCAGTACTTC.

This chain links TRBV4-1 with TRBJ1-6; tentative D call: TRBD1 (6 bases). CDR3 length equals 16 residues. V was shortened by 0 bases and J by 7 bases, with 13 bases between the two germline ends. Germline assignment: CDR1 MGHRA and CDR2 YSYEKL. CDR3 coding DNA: TGCGCCAGCAGCCAAGATCGTGGACAGATAAATTCACCCCTCCACTTT. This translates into CASSQDRGQINSPLHF.

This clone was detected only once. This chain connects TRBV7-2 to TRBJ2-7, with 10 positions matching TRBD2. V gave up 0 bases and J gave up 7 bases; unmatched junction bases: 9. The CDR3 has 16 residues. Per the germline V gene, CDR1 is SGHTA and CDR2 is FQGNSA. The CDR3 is CASSLAISGGPREQYF. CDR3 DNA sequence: TGTGCCAGCAGCTTAGCTATTAGCGGGGGGCCGCGAGAGCAGTACTTC.

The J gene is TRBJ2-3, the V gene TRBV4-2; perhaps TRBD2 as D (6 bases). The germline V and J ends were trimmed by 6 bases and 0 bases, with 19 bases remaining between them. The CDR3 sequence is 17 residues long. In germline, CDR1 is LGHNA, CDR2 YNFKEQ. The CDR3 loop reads CASSETSAGLSTDTQYF. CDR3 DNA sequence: TGTGCCAGCAGTGAAACGTCAGCGGGTCTTAGCACAGATACGCAGTATTTT.

CDR3 loop: CASSLVGGDNSPLHF. CDR3 coding DNA: TGTGCCAGCAGCTTGGTCGGGGGAGATAATTCACCCCTCCACTTT. The rearrangement links TRBV9 to TRBJ1-6; possibly TRBD1 for D (5 bases). The V and J ends lost 4 bases and 5 bases respectively, with 13 bases between them. This CDR3 contains 15 residues. Germline CDR1 SGDLS, CDR2 YYNGEE.

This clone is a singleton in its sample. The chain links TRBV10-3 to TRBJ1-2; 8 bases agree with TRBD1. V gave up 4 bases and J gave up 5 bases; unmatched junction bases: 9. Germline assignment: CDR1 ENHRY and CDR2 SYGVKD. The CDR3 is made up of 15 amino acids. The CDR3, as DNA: TGTGCCATCAGTGGGGGGGACAGGCGCTTTTATGGCTACACCTTC. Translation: CAISGGDRRFYGYTF.

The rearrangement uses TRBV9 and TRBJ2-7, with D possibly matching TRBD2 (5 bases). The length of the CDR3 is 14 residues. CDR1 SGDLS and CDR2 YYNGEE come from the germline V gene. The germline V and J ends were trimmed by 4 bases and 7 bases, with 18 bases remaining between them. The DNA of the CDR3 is TGTGCCAGCAGCCCCCTAACCAACACGGGGGAGCAGTACTTC. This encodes CASSPLTNTGEQYF. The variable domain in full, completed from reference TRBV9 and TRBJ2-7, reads DSGVTQTPKHLITATGQRVTLRCSPRSGDLSVYWYQQSLDQGLQFLIQYYNGEERAKGNILERFSAQQFPDLHSELNLSSLELGDSALYFCASSPLTNTGEQYFGPGTRLTVT.

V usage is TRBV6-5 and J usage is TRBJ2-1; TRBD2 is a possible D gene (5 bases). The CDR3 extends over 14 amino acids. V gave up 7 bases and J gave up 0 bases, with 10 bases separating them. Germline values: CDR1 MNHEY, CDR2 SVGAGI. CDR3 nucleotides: TGTGCCAGCAAGCCGGGGAGCTCCTACAATGAGCAGTTCTTC. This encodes CASKPGSSYNEQFF.

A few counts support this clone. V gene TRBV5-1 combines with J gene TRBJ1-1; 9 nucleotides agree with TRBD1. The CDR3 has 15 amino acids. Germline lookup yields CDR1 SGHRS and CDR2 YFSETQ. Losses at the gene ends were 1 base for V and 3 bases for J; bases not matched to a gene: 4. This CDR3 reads CASSLRGTGYTEAFF. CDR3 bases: TGCGCCAGCAGCTTGAGAGGGACAGGGTACACTGAAGCTTTCTTT.

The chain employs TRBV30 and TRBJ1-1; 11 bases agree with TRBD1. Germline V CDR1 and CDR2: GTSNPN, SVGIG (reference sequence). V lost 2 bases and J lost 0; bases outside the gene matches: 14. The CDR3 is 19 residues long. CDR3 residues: CAWSPTRTGGAGLNTEAFF. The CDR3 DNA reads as TGTGCCTGGAGTCCCACAAGGACAGGGGGCGCGGGATTGAACACTGAAGCTTTCTTT.

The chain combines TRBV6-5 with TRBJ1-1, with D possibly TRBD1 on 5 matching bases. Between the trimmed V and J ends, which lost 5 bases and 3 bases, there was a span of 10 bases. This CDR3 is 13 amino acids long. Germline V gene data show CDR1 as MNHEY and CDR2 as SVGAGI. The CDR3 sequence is CASSLDTYTEAFF. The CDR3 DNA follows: TGTGCCAGCAGTCTGGACACTTACACTGAAGCTTTCTTT.

CDR3 in DNA: TGTGCCAGCAGTTACGCACCCGGGGGGGGCGGAGAGCAGTTCTTC. Translation gives CASSYAPGGGGEQFF. The chain has TRBV6-2 or TRBV6-3 and TRBJ2-1, with TRBD2 matching 8 bases. V was pared by 2 bases and J by 10 bases, with 10 bases of the junction left unmatched. The CDR3 has 15 amino acids. Germline V gene lookup returns CDR1 MNHEY and CDR2 SVGEGT.

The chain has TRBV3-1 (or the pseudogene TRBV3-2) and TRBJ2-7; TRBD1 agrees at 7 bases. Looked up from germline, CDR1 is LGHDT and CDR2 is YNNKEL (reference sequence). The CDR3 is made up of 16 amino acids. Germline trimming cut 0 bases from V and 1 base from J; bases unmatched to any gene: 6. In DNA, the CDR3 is TGTGCCAGCAGCCAAGAATTCCAGGGGGAGTCCTACGAGCAGTACTTC. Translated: CASSQEFQGESYEQYF.

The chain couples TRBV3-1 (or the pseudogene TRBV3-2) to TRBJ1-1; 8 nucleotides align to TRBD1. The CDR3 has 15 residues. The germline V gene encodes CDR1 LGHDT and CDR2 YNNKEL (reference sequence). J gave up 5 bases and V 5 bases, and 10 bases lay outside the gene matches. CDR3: CASSLSDRVGTEAFF. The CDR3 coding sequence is TGTGCCAGCAGCTTATCGGACAGGGTTGGAACTGAAGCTTTCTTT.